This is a list of T cell receptor beta chains from one sample in a study of cytomegalovirus exposure and HLA in healthy donors. The data were produced by immunoSEQ multiplex PCR, yet TCRdb's version contains in-frame clones alone and is incomplete. The table shows some 160,000 clones, with over 65% occurring only once. Source material: PBMCs. All receptors derive from a woman aged 40 to 50 in good health and CMV-seronegative. CDR3s include the opening cysteine and the closing phenylalanine or tryptophan. The D gene is left open where the match is weak. Not every row has a clone size; where given, it reads once, few, many or a size class.

J	V	D	size	CDR3	DNA
TRBJ1-2	TRBV11-2	NA	NA	CASSLASWGRRDGYTF	TGTGCCAGCAGCTTAGCGAGCTGGGGGCGCAGGGATGGCTACACCTTC
TRBJ2-7	TRBV25-1	TRBD1	NA	CASSEPGQGLGEQYF	TGTGCCAGCAGTGAACCGGGACAGGGTTTGGGCGAGCAGTACTTC
TRBJ1-2	TRBV4-1	TRBD1	NA	CASSPGQGTLNYGYTF	TGCGCCAGCAGTCCGGGACAGGGAACCCTTAACTATGGCTACACCTTC
TRBJ2-5	TRBV7-2	TRBD2	NA	CASSSPLRTSGGKTQYF	TGTGCCAGCAGCTCTCCCCTAAGGACTAGCGGGGGGAAGACCCAGTACTTC
TRBJ1-6	TRBV6-4	NA	NA	CASSDSWGDSPLHF	TGTGCCAGCAGTGACTCCTGGGGGGATTCACCCCTCCACTTT
TRBJ2-5	TRBV4-1	NA	NA	CASSLRQQETQYF	TGCGCCAGCAGCCTACGACAGCAAGAGACCCAGTACTTC
TRBJ2-2	TRBV13	TRBD1	NA	CASSLEQGATGELFF	TGTGCCAGCAGCTTAGAGCAGGGGGCTACCGGGGAGCTGTTTTTT
TRBJ1-5	TRBV5-6	NA	once	CASSLGPDYSNQPQHF	TGTGCCAGCAGCTTGGGGCCAGATTATAGCAATCAGCCCCAGCATTTT
TRBJ2-1	TRBV18	NA	NA	CASSPRQGLYSEQFF	TGTGCCAGCTCACCACGGCAGGGGTTGTACTCTGAGCAGTTCTTC
TRBJ1-1	TRBV5-4	NA	once	CASSGSSGGRTEAFF	TGTGCCAGCAGCGGCTCTTCGGGGGGGCGCACTGAAGCTTTCTTT
TRBJ2-1	TRBV7-9	TRBD2	few	CASSLMSGVDNEQFF	TGTGCCAGCAGCTTAATGAGCGGGGTTGACAATGAGCAGTTCTTC
TRBJ1-2	TRBV7-3	TRBD1	NA	CASSRDRAYGYTF	TGTGCCAGCAGCCGGGACAGGGCCTATGGCTACACCTTC
TRBJ1-2	TRBV9	NA	NA	CASSVGGYTTYGYTF	TGTGCCAGCAGCGTAGGAGGGTACACTACCTATGGCTACACCTTC
TRBJ1-4	TRBV6-6	TRBD1	NA	CASSYSIGTGNEKLFF	TGTGCCAGCAGTTACTCGATAGGGACAGGGAATGAAAAACTGTTTTTT
TRBJ2-3	TRBV7-2	NA	NA	CASSLRPPRQKDTQYF	TGTGCCAGCAGCTTACGGCCCCCTCGACAAAAAGATACGCAGTATTTT
TRBJ1-6	TRBV19	NA	NA	CASSVTRNSPLHF	TGTGCCAGTAGTGTGACTAGAAATTCACCCCTCCACTTT
TRBJ1-1	TRBV7-9	NA	NA	CASSRQEATEAFF	TGTGCCAGCAGCCGACAGGAAGCCACTGAAGCTTTCTTT
TRBJ1-2	TRBV27	NA	NA	CASSLGAGDYGYTF	TGTGCCAGCAGTCTTGGGGCAGGGGACTATGGCTACACCTTC
TRBJ1-2	TRBV5-8	NA	NA	CASSPRGHSGYTF	TGTGCCAGCAGCCCTAGAGGGCATTCAGGCTACACCTTC
TRBJ1-4	TRBV6-1	NA	NA	CASRGLRGFEKLFF	TGTGCCAGCAGGGGTTTGCGGGGTTTTGAAAAACTGTTTTTT
TRBJ1-1	TRBV7-9	TRBD1	few	CASSRSGGTEAFF	TGTGCCAGCAGCCGTTCAGGGGGCACTGAAGCTTTCTTT
TRBJ2-5	TRBV5-1	TRBD2	NA	CASSLVRGKGETQYF	TGCGCCAGCAGCTTGGTGCGGGGGAAGGGAGAGACCCAATACTTC
TRBJ2-1	TRBV29-1	TRBD1	NA	CSVVVRGLSYNEQFF	TGCAGCGTTGTAGTCAGGGGGCTTTCCTACAATGAGCAGTTCTTC
TRBJ1-1	TRBV7-9	NA	once	CASSLIQGNTEAFF	TGTGCCAGCAGCTTAATACAGGGGAACACTGAAGCTTTCTTT
TRBJ1-3	TRBV6-1	NA	NA	CASSETPGAATIYF	TGTGCCAGCAGTGAAACCCCAGGGGCAGCCACCATATATTTT
TRBJ2-6	TRBV5-4	NA	NA	CASSSEGAGANVLTF	TGTGCCAGCAGCTCCGAGGGGGCTGGGGCCAACGTCCTGACTTTC
TRBJ2-4	TRBV12-5	NA	NA	CATQGSGDIQYF	TGTGCGACCCAGGGATCCGGTGACATTCAGTACTTC
TRBJ2-1	TRBV28	NA	NA	CATLGGGFSYRAYNEQFF	TGTGCCACCCTTGGGGGCGGTTTTAGCTACCGTGCCTACAATGAGCAGTTCTTC
TRBJ2-7	TRBV27	NA	NA	CASSDTGFGEQYF	TGTGCCAGCAGCGATACAGGGTTCGGTGAGCAGTACTTC
TRBJ2-2	TRBV13	NA	NA	CASSLGGGLGTGELFF	TGTGCCAGCAGCTTAGGTGGGGGCCTCGGCACCGGGGAGCTGTTTTTT
TRBJ2-5	TRBV5-1	NA	once	CASSRTEETQYF	TGCGCCAGCAGCCGGACTGAAGAGACCCAGTACTTC
TRBJ1-6	TRBV27	NA	NA	CASSITGISPLHF	TGTGCCAGCAGTATCACAGGGATTTCACCCCTCCACTTT
TRBJ1-5	TRBV6-5	TRBD1	once	CASSPRQGRQPQHF	TGTGCCAGCAGCCCAAGACAGGGACGACAGCCCCAGCATTTT
TRBJ1-1	TRBV10-3	NA	NA	CAISAGMGTEAFF	TGTGCCATCAGTGCAGGGATGGGCACTGAAGCTTTCTTT
TRBJ2-7	TRBV7-9	TRBD2	NA	CASSLGREMGQYF	TGTGCCAGCAGCTTAGGGCGGGAGATGGGGCAGTACTTC
TRBJ1-2	TRBV7-9	NA	NA	CASSHDRGLRGYTF	TGTGCCAGCAGCCACGACCGAGGATTAAGGGGCTACACCTTC
TRBJ2-5	TRBV5-1	NA	NA	CASSRQVQETQYF	TGCGCCAGCAGCCGACAGGTCCAAGAGACCCAGTACTTC
TRBJ2-2	TRBV2	NA	NA	CASSESHRGGELFF	TGTGCCAGCAGTGAATCGCATCGAGGCGGGGAGCTGTTTTTT
TRBJ1-1	TRBV6-5	TRBD1	NA	CASRSFQGGAFF	TGTGCCAGCAGGTCCTTCCAGGGGGGAGCTTTCTTT
TRBJ1-2	TRBV10-3	NA	once	CATRSGLDDYGYTF	TGTGCCACGAGATCGGGGTTAGACGACTATGGCTACACCTTC